The clone carrying this TCR beta chain was seen more than once but under ten times. Its specificity is unknown. Every one of the donors was a healthy Caucasian. The V end was cut by 6 bases, the J end by 8 bases, with 10 bases between. Germline CDR1 and CDR2: MNHEY and SVGAGI. CDR3 length: 12 residues. The record originates from a study of identical twins. General study results and limits: Abundant beta clonotypes from cord blood bore fewer insertions; memory repertoires lacked this pattern. The study found weaker excess twin sharing in beta out-of-frame sequences.

A universal primer site came from template switching; cDNA carried unique molecular identifiers. TCRdb re-called the 5' RACE reads through MiXCR, storing one row per CDR3 protein. The sample yields roughly 1,500,000 distinct CDR3 sequences, around 33% seen once. The receptor comes from a newborn girl in good health. V is TRBV6-5 and J is TRBJ1-4; D perhaps matches TRBD1 (5 bases). Material: cord blood. The CDR3 sequence is CASRGTGEKLFF. The CDR3 DNA follows: TGTGCCAGCAGGGGGACTGGCGAAAAACTGTTTTTT.